The sequence of this T cell receptor (beta chain) was determined in a study of blood T cell dynamics during melanoma immunotherapy. Whole-study results and caveats: PBMC repertoires of eventual disease-control patients split at W3 into clonality or diversity gains.

CDR3 size: 13 residues. Trimming cost V 0 bases and J 2 bases, with 5 bases left between them. Per the germline V gene, CDR1 is SGHTA and CDR2 is FQGNSA. Regarding time point: week 3, after first cycle of checkpoint inhibitor. Sampling occurred pretreatment (T0) and at week 3 (W3), after cycle one of checkpoint blockade. Disease control meant complete response, partial response or stable disease at 12 weeks. Patients with prior systemic cancer treatment, concomitant immunosuppressants, or other active malignancies were excluded. Worth noting for this clone: Its antigen is as yet unknown.

Profiling relied on immunoSEQ multiplex PCR, and the TCRdb table lists in-frame clones only, not all of them. The sample carries 8,000 to 10,000 clones, 65% to 90% recorded once. The origin of this receptor is a human donor with melanoma. This sequence joins TRBV7-2 and TRBJ2-7; no firm D call. The specimen was blood, collected from a patient treated with checkpoint blockade. The CDR3 reads CASSLALTYEQYF. The CDR3 DNA follows: TGTGCCAGCAGCTTAGCCTTAACCTACGAGCAGTACTTC.